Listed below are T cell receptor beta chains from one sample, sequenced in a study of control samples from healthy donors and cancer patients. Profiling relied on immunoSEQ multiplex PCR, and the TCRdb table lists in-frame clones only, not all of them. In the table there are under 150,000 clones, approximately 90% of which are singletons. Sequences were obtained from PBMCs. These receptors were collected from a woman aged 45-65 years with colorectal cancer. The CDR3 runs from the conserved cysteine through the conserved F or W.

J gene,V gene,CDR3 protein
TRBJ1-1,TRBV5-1,CASSLETQPPEAFF
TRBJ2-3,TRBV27,CASSLSQGGTADTQYF
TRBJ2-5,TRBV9,CASSFDIAETQYF
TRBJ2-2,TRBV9,CASSVVVGAPASSGELFF
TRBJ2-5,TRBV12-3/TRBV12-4,CASSLRPQETQYF
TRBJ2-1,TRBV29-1,CSVEGVAGGPLYNEQFF
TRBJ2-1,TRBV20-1,CSARSFGQFF
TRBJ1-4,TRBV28,CASSSLSGPTNEKLFF
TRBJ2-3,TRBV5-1,CASSGGTSASTDTQYF
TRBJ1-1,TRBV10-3,CAISDRGNILNTEAFF
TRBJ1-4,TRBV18,CASSPATEREKLFF
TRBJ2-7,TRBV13,CASSLEGTVGAYEQYF
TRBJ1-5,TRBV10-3,CAISEAKGGGQPQHF